The 12 T cell receptor beta chains below all came from one sample that was sequenced in a study of T cell responses to AZD1222 COVID-19 vaccine. Clones were read by immunoSEQ multiplex PCR, and TCRdb kept only the in-frame ones, dropping some. The repertoire holds over 45,000 clones, with 89% as singletons. The sample in question was peripheral blood, obtained on day 0 of AZD1222 vaccination. Every receptor here comes from an adult in good health.

This chain joins TRBV28 and TRBJ2-3, with unresolved D. This CDR3 spans 18 amino acids. The V and J ends lost 6 bases and 1 base respectively, with 23 bases between them. Looked up from germline, CDR1 is MDHEN and CDR2 is SYDVKM. The CDR3: CASSPYWIQTRGTDTQYF. The CDR3 DNA reads as TGTGCCAGCAGCCCGTACTGGATCCAAACTCGTGGCACAGATACGCAGTATTTT.

The genes are TRBV10-3 and TRBJ1-2, with TRBD1 matching 7 bases. The CDR3 extends over 15 amino acids. Germline loops: CDR1 ENHRY, CDR2 SYGVKD. J was trimmed by 0 bases and V by 4 bases; bases with no gene match: 5. The CDR3 nucleotides read TGTGCCATCAGTGGACAGGGTATCCCTAACTATGGCTACACCTTC. Translated, it gives CAISGQGIPNYGYTF.

This chain uses TRBV28 with TRBJ2-2; a weak D match, TRBD1 (6 bases). V was trimmed by 7 bases and J by 6 bases, leaving 15 bases between them. The CDR3 loop spans 14 amino acids. In germline, CDR1 is MDHEN, CDR2 SYDVKM. CDR3 sequence: CASKDPRQAGELFF. The CDR3, as DNA: TGTGCCAGCAAGGACCCCCGACAGGCCGGGGAGCTGTTTTTT.

This rearrangement joins TRBV30 to TRBJ1-2; possible D gene TRBD1, 6 bases. The CDR3 has 14 amino acids. The germline gives CDR1 GTSNPN, CDR2 SVGIG (reference sequence). The germline V and J ends were trimmed by 4 bases and 2 bases, with 14 bases remaining between them. The CDR3 DNA sequence: TGTGCCTGGAATTCTCAGGGGACCAACTATGGCTACACCTTC. It encodes CAWNSQGTNYGYTF. The variable domain in full, completed from reference TRBV30 and TRBJ1-2, reads SQTIHQWPATLVQPVGSPLSLECTVEGTSNPNLYWYRQAAGRGLQLLFYSVGIGQISSEVPQNLSASRPQDRQFILSSKKLLLSDSGFYLCAWNSQGTNYGYTFGSGTRLTVV.

This chain connects TRBV19 to TRBJ1-5, with D uncertain. Trimming cost V 5 bases and J 4 bases, with 9 bases left between them. The CDR3 sequence is 13 residues long. The germline V gene has CDR1 LNHDA and CDR2 SQIVND (reference sequence). The CDR3 sequence is CASSSTVNQPQHF. The CDR3 region has the DNA TGTGCCAGTAGTTCGACGGTGAATCAGCCCCAGCATTTT.

The rearrangement joins TRBV30 to TRBJ2-1; D uncertain. V was trimmed by 1 base and J by 9 bases, leaving 13 bases between them. Germline V gene data show CDR1 as GTSNPN and CDR2 as SVGIG (reference sequence). The CDR3 length is 13 residues. As DNA, the CDR3 is TGTGCCTGGAGTGGGTCAAGTATGGGTGAGCAGTTCTTC. Translating gives CAWSGSSMGEQFF.

V and J are TRBV2 and TRBJ2-7; the D is unclear. V dropped 3 bases and J dropped 3 bases, with 12 bases sitting between them. The germline V gene encodes CDR1 SNHLY and CDR2 FYNNEI. The CDR3 runs to 14 residues. The chain's CDR3 is CASSDPPLNYEQYF. The DNA of the CDR3 is TGTGCCAGCAGTGATCCTCCCTTGAACTACGAGCAGTACTTC.

The rearrangement joins TRBV5-4 to TRBJ2-3; TRBD2 aligns across 9 bases. Germline-derived CDR1 and CDR2 are SGHNT and YYREEE (reference sequence). Germline trimming cut 4 bases from V and 0 bases from J; bases unmatched to any gene: 6. CDR3 length: 16 residues. The CDR3 loop reads CASSNRLAASTDTQYF. The CDR3 bases are TGTGCCAGCAGCAACCGACTAGCGGCTAGCACAGATACGCAGTATTTT.

The chain employs TRBV28 and TRBJ2-1; possibly TRBD2 for D (6 bases). V lost 5 bases and J 12 bases, leaving 23 bases between the germline ends. CDR1 and CDR2 from the germline V gene are MDHEN and SYDVKM. There are 15 residues in the CDR3. DNA for the CDR3: TGTGCCAGCAGTCCCCTCTGGGGAGGCCACAATAGGCAGTTCTTC. This gives the protein CASSPLWGGHNRQFF.

The chain combines TRBV10-3 with TRBJ1-1; D call uncertain. CDR3 length: 14 amino acids. The V end lost 3 bases, the J end lost 1 base, and 9 bases lay between the germline ends. Germline V gives CDR1 ENHRY, CDR2 SYGVKD. The CDR3 protein is CAISDTLGNTEAFF. DNA of the CDR3: TGTGCCATCAGTGACACCCTTGGGAACACTGAAGCTTTCTTT.

This clone has more than one count but fewer than ten. The chain couples TRBV6-5 to TRBJ1-1; D is possibly TRBD1 (6 bases). The CDR3 runs to 16 residues. Trimming removed 0 bases at V and 1 base at J, with 12 bases between. CDR1 MNHEY and CDR2 SVGAGI come from the germline V gene. As DNA, the CDR3 is TGTGCCAGCAGTTACTCCAGGGGATTATCGAACACTGAAGCTTTCTTT. This gives the protein CASSYSRGLSNTEAFF.

V usage is TRBV10-3 and J usage is TRBJ1-1; no reliable D call. Looked up from germline, CDR1 is ENHRY and CDR2 is SYGVKD. The CDR3 sequence is 15 residues long. The V gene lost 5 bases and the J gene lost 0 bases, with 13 bases spanning the gap. The CDR3 sequence is CAISSFVGLNTEAFF. The CDR3 region has the DNA TGTGCCATCAGTAGTTTTGTAGGGTTGAACACTGAAGCTTTCTTT.